This is a list of T cell receptor beta chains from one sample in a study of prognosis after radiotherapy for stage I lung cancer. One entry per CDR3 protein results from TCRdb running MiXCR on the multiplex PCR reads. The sample records about 26,000 distinct CDR3 sequences, about 32% being singletons. The sample here was PBMCs, taken before or after stereotactic body radiation therapy (not recorded which). These receptors were collected from a donor aged 50 or older with non-small cell lung cancer. Both conserved end residues are trimmed from each CDR3.

TRBV30 ACSGGRSTDTQY
TRBV7-7 ASSLGLSGEKLF
TRBV5-1 ASSPGQPNTEAF
TRBV20-1 SADGQASTDTQY
TRBV20-1 SAAGNQGLGNEQF
TRBV11-2 ASSSLGNEQF
TRBV2 ASSELTGFVGELF
TRBV19 ASSSGGAADTQY
TRBV6-1 ASSEAIEGYSYNEQL
TRBV27 ASSLWGDYEQY
TRBV6-5 ASSYSKLAGPHKRGADTQY
TRBV7-9 ASSLEGREAQPQH
TRBV5-4 ASTPGPSYEQY
TRBV6-1 ASSIRDRGLGTEAF
TRBV5-1 ASSSASGTPNTQY
TRBV6-1 ASSELGGIYEQY
TRBV11-2 ASSLDASGRSQY
TRBV30 AWSVPVGTEAF
TRBV2 ASRTLQETQY
TRBV11-2 ASSPSVGMSGYT